This T cell receptor beta chain was profiled in a study of T-cell reconstitution after alpha-beta-depleted transplantation in children. With 2 bases clipped from V and 9 bases from J, the junction kept 22 bases outside the gene matches. CDR1 is MGHRA and CDR2 is YSYEKL in the germline V gene. CDR3 size: 21 residues. TCRbeta library preparation incorporated unique molecular identifiers. One entry per CDR3 protein results from TCRdb running MiXCR on the PCR reads. The sample comprises approximately 340,000 distinct CDR3 sequences, about 9.4% of which are singletons, and more than 2% rests with the top ten.

The chain uses TRBV4-1 and TRBJ2-1; 13 nucleotides match TRBD2. The sample consisted of PBMCs from the stem cell graft donor, taken from the stem cell graft. This TCR came from a human donor who donated a stem cell graft to a child with acute lymphoblastic leukemia. The CDR3 nucleotides read TGCGCCAGCAGCCAAATGGGGAAGGGACTAGCGGGAAAACCCCAAGGGGGTGAGCAGTTCTTC. Its translation: CASSQMGKGLAGKPQGGEQFF.